This T cell receptor (beta chain) appears in the sequencing data of a study of B cell selection in AIRE deficiency (dated by TCRdb to the late 2010s). For the wider study: Researchers compared TCRbeta repertoires of sorted blood CD4+ conventional T cells and regulatory T cells in AIRE-deficient patients with those in healthy controls. The TCR-sequenced cohort comprised roughly 5 AIRE-deficient APECED patients and roughly 5 healthy control donors. The study at large found these results: Roughly 30.6% of the Treg TCRbeta sequences shared among healthy donors turned up in patient Tconv cells, suggesting that Treg-biased clones are diverted into the Tconv compartment. Among fewer than 4,000 shared Treg TCRbeta sequences, 31.6% were shared exclusively by healthy donors and roughly 9% exclusively by patients, which suggests that Treg selection is less efficient in the absence of AIRE. In AIRE-deficient patients, Tconv and Treg cells had TCRBV gene usage, CDR3 length and TCR diversity comparable to those in healthy donors. Shared Treg sequences had shorter CDR3s, reflecting a bias toward rearrangements with few non-templated nucleotide insertions. Sequencing covered only TCRbeta chains, and 36.6% of shared healthy-donor Treg sequences were also present in healthy Tconv, possibly due to differing TCRalpha chains.

The CDR3 goes from the cysteine to the phenylalanine over 15 residues. The read is trimmed to its CDR3 DNA, 45 bases read in frame from base 1. Deletion took 2 bases off V and 3 bases off J, with a span of 13 bases between the germline ends. Sequences SNHLY (CDR1) and FYNNEI (CDR2) are obtained from the germline V gene. Regulatory T cells were sorted as CD4+CD25hiCD127low/negative cells. The control samples were obtained from healthy donors who were not related to the patients. Sorting of Tconv and Treg cells intended for TCRbeta sequencing was performed on a FACSAria flow cytometer. Sorted cells were collected in 5-ml round-bottom polystyrene tubes, and dry cell pellets were stored frozen at -80 degrees C prior to sequencing. As concerns this clone: Its antigen is not yet known. No much larger clone is present one base from it, and per-base qualities are unavailable.

TCRbeta chain sequencing was performed with the immunoSEQ platform. In the source study's methods: Some 50,000 distinct TCRbeta sequences from patients and 95,000 to 100,000 from healthy donors were obtained from pooled Treg repertoires. Treg TCRbeta sequences found in two or more individuals were classed as public, and these public Treg TCRbeta sequences were then looked for in Tconv repertoires. Differences between groups were assessed by Mann-Whitney U tests with Bonferroni-Dunn correction in GraphPad Prism 7.03. TCRdb mirrors the immuneACCESS table, restricted to in-frame sequences. Some clones are absent from its copies; in checked studies, under half trace to an unresolved V gene, and the reason for the others is unknown. For V, J and clone size, that table is used; D and trimming come from the DNA. The sample contains roughly 18,000 clones, 93% of them found a single time. In total, the top ten clones hold about 0.9% of the sample.

The chain joins TRBV2 to TRBJ1-2; no D gene is confidently identified. The TCR comes from a human donor in good health. The sample comprised CD4+CD25+ Tregs sorted from PBMCs. Read as DNA, the sequence is TGTGCCAGCAGTGAAAGTCCCCGCAGATACTATGGCTACACCTTC. This codes for CASSESPRRYYGYTF. Reference TRBV2 and TRBJ1-2 genes cover what lies past the CDR3, so the full variable domain is EPEVTQTPSHQVTQMGQEVILRCVPISNHLYFYWYRQILGQKVEFLVSFYNNEISEKSEIFDDQFSVERPDGSNFTLKIRSTKLEDSAMYFCASSESPRRYYGYTFGSGTRLTVV.